This T cell receptor beta chain was obtained from a study of tissue T cells after allogeneic stem cell transplantation. Sample time point: mouse harvest day 14 after allogeneic transplant. Tail vein injection delivered 10^7 T-cell-depleted bone marrow cells and 10^6 splenic CD5+ T cells. Notes on this clone: The gene names given are mouse names. Read sequence stops 1 residue before the CDR3 end, and the germline J gene provides the missing end.

TCRdb's copy holds only in-frame clones and misses some; the assay was immunoSEQ multiplex PCR. The sample yields about 1,900 clones, 40% to 60% seen once. Germline V gene lookup returns CDR1 FNHDT and CDR2 SITEND (reference sequence). CDR3 length: 12 residues. Losses at the gene ends were 5 bases for V and 7 bases for J; bases not matched to a gene: 5. The chain joins TRBV19 to TRBJ1-1; 7 positions match TRBD1. The TCR was taken from a female BALB/c mouse given C57BL/6 T cells with graft-versus-host disease after an allogeneic hematopoietic cell transplant. The specimen was lymph node tissue. Incomplete CDR3 DNA: TGTGCCAGCAGCACAGGGGAGGGAGAAGTCTTC. It encodes CASSTGEGEVF. The entire CDR3 protein is CASSTGEGEVFF. The full variable domain, with the rest looked up from reference TRBV19 and TRBJ1-1, is GGIITQTPKFLIGQEGQKLTLKCQQNFNHDTMYWYRQDSGKGLRLIYYSITENDLQKGDLSEGYDASREKKSSFSLTVTSAQKNEMAVFLCASSTGEGEVFFGKGTRLTVV.